The present entry profiles one T cell receptor beta chain with its context. Methods used by the authors: By means of reference gene primer amplification, nucleated cell counts were estimated. The protocol was immunoSEQ multiplex PCR, while the TCRdb copy is restricted to in-frame clones and leaves out a portion. D and trimming come from the DNA, and the V and J calls and clone size come from that table. The sample yields 250,000 to 300,000 clones, roughly 88% seen once. This specimen belongs to a study of blood T cell repertoires in COVID-19. Overall study: Specimens from acute and convalescent COVID-19 originated in the United States, Italy and Spain. PBMCs, B-cell-depleted T cells, or T cells were the source of the cDNA or gDNA that made up the material.

J was trimmed by 2 bases and V by 5 bases; bases with no gene match: 3. The CDR3 consists of 14 residues. The germline CDR1 and CDR2 sequences are MNHEY and SVGAGI. The clonotype originates from a woman in her twenties or thirties who had recovered from COVID-19. Material: peripheral blood. The chain joins TRBV6-5 to TRBJ2-5; 9 bases agree with TRBD1. CDR3 sequence reads: CASSRGQGQETQYF. The CDR3 DNA sequence: TGTGCCAGCAGTCGGGGACAGGGACAAGAGACCCAGTACTTC.